This T cell receptor (beta chain) came from a study of T-cell reconstitution after alpha-beta-depleted transplantation in children. This clonotype came up many times. The CDR3 has 15 residues. The junction had 6 bases not matched to a gene; V was cut back by 6 bases and J by 3 bases. CDR1 MNHEY and CDR2 SVGAGI come from the germline V gene. A library of TCRbeta sequences, prepared with unique molecular identifiers, was generated. MiXCR was run by TCRdb on the PCR reads, yielding one entry per CDR3 protein. The sample has some 280,000 distinct CDR3 sequences, 9.9% seen once; the top ten hold over 9.5%.

The chain combines TRBV6-5 with TRBJ1-4, with 8 bases aligning to TRBD1. The receptor's source is a human donor who donated a stem cell graft to a child with SCID. The starting material was PBMCs from the stem cell graft donor, obtained from the stem cell graft. The CDR3 region has the DNA TGTGCCAGCAGACGCAGGGGGCAATCTAATGAAAAACTGTTTTTT. As protein: CASRRRGQSNEKLFF.